This T cell receptor (beta chain) was sequenced for a study of CD8 T cells in Susac syndrome. Negative isolation yielded CD4+ and CD8+ T cells, and FACS enriched TEMRA cells. Random hexamers served to reverse transcribe roughly 0.5 to 1 ug RNA. One entry per CDR3 protein, called by TCRdb with MiXCR from the immunoSEQ multiplex PCR reads. The profile shows some 200,000 distinct CDR3 sequences, more than 85% of them singletons. The CDR3 runs to 16 residues. Germline V lookup: CDR1 SEHNR, CDR2 FQNEAQ (reference sequence). Trimming took off 1 base at V and 4 bases at J, with 16 bases between the two ends.

The clonotype comes from a human donor with Susac syndrome. This sequence joins TRBV7-9 and TRBJ1-1; possible D gene TRBD1, 5 bases. The sequenced material came from CD8+ T cells from PBMCs. DNA for the CDR3: TGTGCCAGCAGCTTAGACGGGGGACCTCGGATCACTGAAGCTTTCTTT. The encoded protein is CASSLDGGPRITEAFF.